These T cell receptor beta chains were read from a single sample in a study of CD8 T cells in Susac syndrome. TCRdb analysed the immunoSEQ multiplex PCR reads with MiXCR anew, one entry per CDR3 protein. Among more than 150,000 distinct CDR3 sequences listed, roughly 95% were seen once. Sequenced sample: CD4+ T cells from PBMCs. The receptors here all came from a human donor with Susac syndrome. The CDR3 runs from the conserved cysteine through the conserved F or W. The size entry is marked missing in some rows and otherwise reads once, few, many or a size class.

>TRBV30|TRBJ2-3|.
CAWNVRERDTQYF
>TRBV29-1|TRBJ1-2|.
CSVAGGLTGYTF
>TRBV29-1|TRBJ2-1|.
CSVAGAYYNEQFF
>TRBV20-1|TRBJ2-2|.
CSARQLAGGYTGELFF
>TRBV29-1|TRBJ2-2|.
CSVWDTGELFF
>TRBV28|TRBJ1-2|.
CASRSSRTYGYTF
>TRBV7-2|TRBJ2-1|.
CASSPAWDRWDEQFF
>TRBV30|TRBJ1-5|.
CAWSPRGVLSNQPQHF
>TRBV7-3|TRBJ1-1|.
CASSLNDRAEAFF
>TRBV3-1|TRBJ1-6|once
CASSQVPGAYNSPLHF
>TRBV5-6|TRBJ2-6|.
CASSLGELRLSGANVLTF
>TRBV6-4|TRBJ2-3|few
CASSEGSTDTQYF
>TRBV9|TRBJ2-1|.
CASSFGPGLGYEQFF
>TRBV25-1|TRBJ2-5|once
CASSISAGVQETQYF
>TRBV19|TRBJ2-4|.
CASSIDRGSQYF
>TRBV11-2|TRBJ2-3|.
CASSFDLHTQYF
>TRBV15|TRBJ2-7|.
CATALGTSGSYEQYF
>TRBV28|TRBJ1-1|.
CASSLGGGTEAFF
>TRBV6-2/TRBV6-3|TRBJ2-4|.
CASSHRARVGIQYF
>TRBV20-1|TRBJ2-1|.
CSAMRSSYNEQFF
>TRBV28|TRBJ1-2|.
CASSTGANYGYTF
>TRBV5-6|TRBJ1-2|.
CASRPDRGRGYGYTF
>TRBV6-2/TRBV6-3|TRBJ2-5|.
CASRRTGGRGETQYF
>TRBV27|TRBJ1-5|few
CASSLGGGQPQHF
>TRBV7-2|TRBJ2-5|.
CASSLAGQIQETQYF
>TRBV24-1|TRBJ2-1|.
CATSGGLRSYNEQFF
>TRBV10-3|TRBJ1-1|.
CAIRDSMNTEAFF
>TRBV27|TRBJ2-5|.
CASSFSMGVTQYF
>TRBV29-1|TRBJ2-3|.
CSVERGRGVDTQYF